A single sample is the source of the 9 T cell receptor beta chains below, sequenced in a study of cytomegalovirus exposure and HLA in healthy donors (dated by TCRdb to between 2016 and 2019). Libraries were made using the immunoSEQ multiplex PCR assay. A mixture of 60 forward primers for TCR Vbeta segments and 13 reverse primers for TCR Jbeta segments was used in the multiplex PCR. TCRdb mirrors the immuneACCESS table, restricted to in-frame sequences. Some clones are absent from its copies; in checked studies, under half trace to an unresolved V gene, and the reason for the others is unknown. The sample table lists about 170,000 clones, approximately 77% of them with a count of one. The top ten constitute 1.5% of the sample. What was sequenced was PBMCs. These TCRs come from a male donor in good health and CMV-seronegative.

This clone was recorded once. The V call is TRBV5-1, the J call TRBJ1-4; possible D gene TRBD1, 6 bases. This CDR3 comprises 14 residues. The germline V gene encodes CDR1 SGHRS and CDR2 YFSETQ. Trimming left V 5 bases short and J 3 bases short, with 11 bases between. CDR3 protein: CASRPGTPNEKLFF. CDR3 nucleotides: TGCGCCAGCAGACCCGGGACACCTAATGAAAAACTGTTTTTT.

This clone has just a few counts. This chain links TRBV28 with TRBJ2-1; 7 bases are shared with TRBD2. Germline trimming cut 8 bases from V and 10 bases from J; bases unmatched to any gene: 17. Germline V gives CDR1 MDHEN, CDR2 SYDVKM. CDR3 length equals 15 residues. The CDR3 spells CASRVAGAIPREQFF. CDR3 bases: TGTGCCAGCCGAGTAGCGGGCGCGATTCCACGGGAGCAGTTCTTC.

CDR3 residues: CARPTDRGRSYEQYF. DNA of the CDR3: TGTGCCAGGCCAACCGACAGGGGACGCTCCTACGAGCAGTACTTC. The J gene is TRBJ2-5, the V gene TRBV6-1, with TRBD1 matching over 8 bases. The J call is doubtful: the DNA matches TRBJ2-7 better. CDR3 length: 15 amino acids. Germline V gene lookup returns CDR1 MNHNS and CDR2 SASEGT.

As regards this clone: An end of the junction does not agree with germline; a read error may underlie this. J is TRBJ2-7 and V is TRBV10-1, with 8 bases fitting TRBD2. Per the germline V gene, CDR1 is WNHNN and CDR2 is SYGVQD (reference sequence). The CDR3 sequence is 16 residues long. CDR3 amino acids: CAGSPGGARAGYEQYF. CDR3 DNA: TGCGCCGGCAGCCCCGGGGGGGCCAGGGCGGGGTACGAGCAGTACTTC.

The gene calls are TRBV4-2 and TRBJ1-2; 7 bases match TRBD1. With 4 bases clipped from V and 6 bases from J, the junction kept 2 bases outside the gene matches. Germline CDR1 and CDR2: LGHNA and YNFKEQ. There are 12 residues in the CDR3. The CDR3 sequence is CASSPDRDGYTF. The CDR3 DNA reads as TGTGCCAGCAGCCCCGACAGGGATGGCTACACCTTC.

CDR3 nucleotides: TGTGCCAGCAGCCCTTCCCGACTCCGGGACAGGGGGCCTGGGGCCAACGTCCTGACTTTC. This gives the protein CASSPSRLRDRGPGANVLTF. This sequence joins TRBV7-8 and TRBJ2-6; TRBD1 matches at 12 bases. V trimming: 5 bases; J trimming: 2 bases; junction bases outside the gene matches: 13. CDR1 and CDR2 from the germline V gene are SGHVS and FQNEAQ. The CDR3 has 20 amino acids.

V is TRBV9 and J is TRBJ2-7; 8 bases are shared with TRBD2. The trim removed 2 bases at V and 2 bases at J, leaving 6 bases unmatched. The CDR3 extends over 15 amino acids. Germline CDR1 reads SGDLS; CDR2 reads YYNGEE. The CDR3 DNA reads as TGTGCCAGCAGCGTCCGAGCGGGAGCCCCCTACGAGCAGTACTTC. Protein sequence: CASSVRAGAPYEQYF.

The genes are TRBV7-8 and TRBJ1-1; 9 nucleotides agree with TRBD1. The CDR3 extends over 17 amino acids. Looked up from germline, CDR1 is SGHVS and CDR2 is FQNEAQ. V lost 5 bases, J lost 4 bases, and 14 bases stayed unmatched. CDR3 residues: CASSALQGAGRGTEAFF. The CDR3 region has the DNA TGTGCCAGCAGCGCCCTACAGGGGGCGGGGAGGGGCACTGAAGCTTTCTTT.

This chain links TRBV7-2 with TRBJ2-5; 9 positions match TRBD2. The V gene end was trimmed by 5 bases and the J gene end by 4 bases; junction bases not matched to a gene: 8. This CDR3 spans 15 amino acids. Germline V lookup: CDR1 SGHTA, CDR2 FQGNSA. As DNA, the CDR3 is TGTGCCAGCAGCCCACGGACTAGCGCCACAGAGACCCAGTACTTC. As protein: CASSPRTSATETQYF.